This TCR beta chain was observed in a study of blood T cell repertoires in COVID-19. As for the study in general: Sample material is recorded as cDNA or gDNA derived from T cells, B-cell-depleted T cells, or PBMCs.

The authors' processing: Reference gene primer amplification in the assay estimated nucleated cell counts. Only in-frame clones appear in the TCRdb table, and some are missing; sequencing was by immunoSEQ multiplex PCR. V and J calls plus clone size are reproduced from that table; the DNA served to infer D and trimming. The sample includes roughly 200,000 clones, more than 75% of them seen just once. Germline V lookup: CDR1 SGHTA, CDR2 FQGNSA. This CDR3 spans 16 amino acids. With V trimmed by 1 base and J by 6 bases, 7 bases remained unmatched. Sequencing used peripheral blood. The TCR sequence derives from a man aged 35 to 55 with active or convalescent COVID-19. The chain joins TRBV7-2 to TRBJ2-5; 11 bases fit TRBD2. The CDR3 DNA is TGTGCCAGCAGCTTAGGGCTAGCGGGGGGCGGAAAGACCCAGTACTTC. This sequence encodes CASSLGLAGGGKTQYF.